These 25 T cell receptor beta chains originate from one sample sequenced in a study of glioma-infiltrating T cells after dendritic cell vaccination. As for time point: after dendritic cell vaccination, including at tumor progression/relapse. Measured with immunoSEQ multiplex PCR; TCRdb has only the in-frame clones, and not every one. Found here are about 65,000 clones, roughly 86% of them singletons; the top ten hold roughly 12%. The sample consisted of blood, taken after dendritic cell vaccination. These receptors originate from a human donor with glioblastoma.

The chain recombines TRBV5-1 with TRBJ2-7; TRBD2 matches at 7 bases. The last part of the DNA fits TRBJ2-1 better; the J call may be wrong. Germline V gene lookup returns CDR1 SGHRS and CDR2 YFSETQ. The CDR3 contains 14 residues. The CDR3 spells CASRGGLDDNEQFF. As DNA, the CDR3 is TGCGCCAGCAGGGGAGGACTAGATGACAATGAGCAGTTCTTC.

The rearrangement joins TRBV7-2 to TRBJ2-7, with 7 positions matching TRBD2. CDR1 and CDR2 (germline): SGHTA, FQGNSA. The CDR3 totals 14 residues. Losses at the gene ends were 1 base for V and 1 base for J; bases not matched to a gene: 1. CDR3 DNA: TGTGCCAGCAGCTTAGGGGGGGGGTCCTACGAGCAGTACTTC. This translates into CASSLGGGSYEQYF.

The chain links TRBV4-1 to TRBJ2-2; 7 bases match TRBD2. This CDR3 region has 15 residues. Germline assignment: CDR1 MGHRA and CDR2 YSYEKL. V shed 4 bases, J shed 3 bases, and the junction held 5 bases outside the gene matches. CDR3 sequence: CASSPWSGDTGELFF. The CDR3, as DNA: TGCGCCAGCAGCCCCTGGAGCGGGGACACCGGGGAGCTGTTTTTT.

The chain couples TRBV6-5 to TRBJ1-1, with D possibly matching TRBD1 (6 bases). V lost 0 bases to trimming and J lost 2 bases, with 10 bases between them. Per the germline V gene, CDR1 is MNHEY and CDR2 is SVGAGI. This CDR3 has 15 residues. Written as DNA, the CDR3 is TGTGCCAGCAGTTACTCGACAGGACCTAACACTGAAGCTTTCTTT. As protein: CASSYSTGPNTEAFF.

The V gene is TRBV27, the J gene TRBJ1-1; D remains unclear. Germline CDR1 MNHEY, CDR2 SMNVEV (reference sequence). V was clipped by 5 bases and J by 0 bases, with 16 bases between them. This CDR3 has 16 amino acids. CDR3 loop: CASSLTHSSMNTEAFF. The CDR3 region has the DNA TGTGCCAGCAGTCTAACTCACTCTAGCATGAACACTGAAGCTTTCTTT.

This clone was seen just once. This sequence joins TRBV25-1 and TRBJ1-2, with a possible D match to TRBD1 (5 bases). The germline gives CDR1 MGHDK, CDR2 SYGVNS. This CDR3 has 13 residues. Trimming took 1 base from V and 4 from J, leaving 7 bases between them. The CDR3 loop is CASSELGVYGYTF. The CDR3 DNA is TGTGCCAGCAGTGAATTAGGGGTCTATGGCTACACCTTC.

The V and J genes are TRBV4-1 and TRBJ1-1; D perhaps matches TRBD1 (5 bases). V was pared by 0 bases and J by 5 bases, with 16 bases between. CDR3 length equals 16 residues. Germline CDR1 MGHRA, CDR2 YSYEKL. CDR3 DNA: TGCGCCAGCAGCCAAGATCCCGGGACGGGGGGGACTGAAGCTTTCTTT. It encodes CASSQDPGTGGTEAFF.

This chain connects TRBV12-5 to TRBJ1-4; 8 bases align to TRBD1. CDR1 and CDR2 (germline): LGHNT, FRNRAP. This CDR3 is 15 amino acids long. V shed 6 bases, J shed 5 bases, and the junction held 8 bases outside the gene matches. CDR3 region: CASGTQGAENEKLFF. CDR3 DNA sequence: TGTGCTAGTGGAACTCAGGGGGCCGAGAATGAAAAACTGTTTTTT. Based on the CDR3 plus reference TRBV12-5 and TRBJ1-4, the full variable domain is DARVTQTPRHKVTEMGQEVTMRCQPILGHNTVFWYRQTMMQGLELLAYFRNRAPLDDSGMPKDRFSAEMPDATLATLKIQPSEPRDSAVYFCASGTQGAENEKLFFGSGTQLSVL.

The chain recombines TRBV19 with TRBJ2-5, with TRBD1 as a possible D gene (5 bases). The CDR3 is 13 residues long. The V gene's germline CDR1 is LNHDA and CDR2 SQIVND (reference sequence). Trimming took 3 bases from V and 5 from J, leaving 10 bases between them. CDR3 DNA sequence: TGTGCCAGTAGTATGCAGGGCGTGGAGACCCAGTACTTC. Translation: CASSMQGVETQYF.

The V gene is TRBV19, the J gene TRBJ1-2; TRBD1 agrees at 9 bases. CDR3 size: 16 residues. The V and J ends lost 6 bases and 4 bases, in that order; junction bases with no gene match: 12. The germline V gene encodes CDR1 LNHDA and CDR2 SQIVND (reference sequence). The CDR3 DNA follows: TGTGCCAGTAGGGGGGACAGGGATTTACTTTTCTATGGCTACACCTTC. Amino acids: CASRGDRDLLFYGYTF. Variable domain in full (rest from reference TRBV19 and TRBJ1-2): DGGITQSPKYLFRKEGQNVTLSCEQNLNHDAMYWYRQDPGQGLRLIYYSQIVNDFQKGDIAEGYSVSREKKESFPLTVTSAQKNPTAFYLCASRGDRDLLFYGYTFGSGTRLTVV.

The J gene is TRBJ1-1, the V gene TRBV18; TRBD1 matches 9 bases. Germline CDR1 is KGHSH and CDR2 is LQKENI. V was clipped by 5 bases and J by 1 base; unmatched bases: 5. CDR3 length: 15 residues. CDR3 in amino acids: CASSERQGGNTEAFF. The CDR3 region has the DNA TGTGCCAGCTCAGAGAGACAGGGGGGGAACACTGAAGCTTTCTTT.

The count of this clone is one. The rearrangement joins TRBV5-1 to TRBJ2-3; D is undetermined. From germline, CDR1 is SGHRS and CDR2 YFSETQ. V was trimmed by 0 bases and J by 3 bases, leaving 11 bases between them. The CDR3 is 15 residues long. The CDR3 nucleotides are TGCGCCAGCAGCTTGGCCGTGACTGGGACAGATACGCAGTATTTT. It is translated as CASSLAVTGTDTQYF. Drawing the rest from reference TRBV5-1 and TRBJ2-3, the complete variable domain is KAGVTQTPRYLIKTRGQQVTLSCSPISGHRSVSWYQQTPGQGLQFLFEYFSETQRNKGNFPGRFSGRQFSNSRSEMNVSTLELGDSALYLCASSLAVTGTDTQYFGPGTRLTVL.

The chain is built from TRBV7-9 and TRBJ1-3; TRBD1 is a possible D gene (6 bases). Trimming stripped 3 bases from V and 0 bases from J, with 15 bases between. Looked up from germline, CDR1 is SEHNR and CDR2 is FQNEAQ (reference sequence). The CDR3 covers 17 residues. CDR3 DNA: TGTGCCAGCAGCTTCCTCTGGGGGGGCCTCTCTGGAAACACCATATATTTT. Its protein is CASSFLWGGLSGNTIYF. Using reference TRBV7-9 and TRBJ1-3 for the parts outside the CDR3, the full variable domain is DTGVSQNPRHKITKRGQNVTFRCDPISEHNRLYWYRQTLGQGPEFLTYFQNEAQLEKSRLLSDRFSAERPKGSFSTLEIQRTEQGDSAMYLCASSFLWGGLSGNTIYFGEGSWLTVV.

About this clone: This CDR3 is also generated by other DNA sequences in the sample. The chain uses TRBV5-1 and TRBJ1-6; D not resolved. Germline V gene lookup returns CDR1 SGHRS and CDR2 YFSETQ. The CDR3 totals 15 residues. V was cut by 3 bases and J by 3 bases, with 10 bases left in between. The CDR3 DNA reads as TGCGCCAGCAGCTCTCAGGAGGACTATAATTCACCCCTCCACTTT. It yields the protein CASSSQEDYNSPLHF.

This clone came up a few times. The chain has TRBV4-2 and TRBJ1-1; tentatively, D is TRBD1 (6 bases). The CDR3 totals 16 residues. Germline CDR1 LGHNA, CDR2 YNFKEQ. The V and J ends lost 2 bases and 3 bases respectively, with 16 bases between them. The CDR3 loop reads CASSQIRGRGDTEAFF. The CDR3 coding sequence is TGTGCCAGCAGCCAAATCCGGGGCAGGGGTGACACTGAAGCTTTCTTT.

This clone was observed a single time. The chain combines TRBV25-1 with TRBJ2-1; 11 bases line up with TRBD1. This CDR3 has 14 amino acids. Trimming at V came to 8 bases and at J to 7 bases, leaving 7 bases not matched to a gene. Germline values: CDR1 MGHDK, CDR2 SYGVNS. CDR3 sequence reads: CASGRDRGGNEQFF. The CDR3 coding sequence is TGTGCCAGCGGTAGGGACAGGGGGGGAAATGAGCAGTTCTTC.

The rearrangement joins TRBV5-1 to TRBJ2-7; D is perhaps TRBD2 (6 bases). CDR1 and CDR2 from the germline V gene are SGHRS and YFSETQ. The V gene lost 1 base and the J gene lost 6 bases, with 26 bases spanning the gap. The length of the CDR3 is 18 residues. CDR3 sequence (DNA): TGCGCCAGCAGCTTGAATTTCCGCGGGGCCCAGAGTGGGAGCGAGCAGTACTTC. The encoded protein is CASSLNFRGAQSGSEQYF.

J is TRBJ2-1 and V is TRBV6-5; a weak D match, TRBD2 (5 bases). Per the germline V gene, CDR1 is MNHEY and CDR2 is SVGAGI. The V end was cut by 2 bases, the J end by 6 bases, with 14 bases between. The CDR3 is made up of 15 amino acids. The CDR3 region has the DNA TGTGCCAGCAGTTACATACCGCCTAGCAGCAATGAGCAGTTCTTC. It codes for CASSYIPPSSNEQFF.

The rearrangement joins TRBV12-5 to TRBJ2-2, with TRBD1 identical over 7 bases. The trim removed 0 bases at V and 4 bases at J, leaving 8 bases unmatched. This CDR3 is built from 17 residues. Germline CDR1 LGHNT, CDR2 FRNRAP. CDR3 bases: TGTGCTAGTGGTTTGGTCCCCAGACAGGGCCTCACCGGGGAGCTGTTTTTT. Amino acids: CASGLVPRQGLTGELFF. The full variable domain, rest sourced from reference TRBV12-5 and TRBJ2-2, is DARVTQTPRHKVTEMGQEVTMRCQPILGHNTVFWYRQTMMQGLELLAYFRNRAPLDDSGMPKDRFSAEMPDATLATLKIQPSEPRDSAVYFCASGLVPRQGLTGELFFGEGSRLTVL.

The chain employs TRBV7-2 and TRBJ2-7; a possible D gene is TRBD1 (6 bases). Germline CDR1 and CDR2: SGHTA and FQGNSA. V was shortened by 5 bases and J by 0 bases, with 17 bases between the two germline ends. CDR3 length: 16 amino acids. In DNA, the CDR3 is TGTGCCAGCAGCCCCGGTAGAGGGGGACCCTCCTACGAGCAGTACTTC. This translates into CASSPGRGGPSYEQYF. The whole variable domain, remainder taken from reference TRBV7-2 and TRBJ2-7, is GAGVSQSPSNKVTEKGKDVELRCDPISGHTALYWYRQSLGQGLEFLIYFQGNSAPDKSGLPSDRFSAERTGGSVSTLTIQRTQQEDSAVYLCASSPGRGGPSYEQYFGPGTRLTVT.

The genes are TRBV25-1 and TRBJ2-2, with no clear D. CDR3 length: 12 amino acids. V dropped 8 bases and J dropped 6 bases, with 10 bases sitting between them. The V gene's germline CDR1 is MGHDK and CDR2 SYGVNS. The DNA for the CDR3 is TGTGCCAGCCCCTCAGGTTCCGGGGAGCTGTTTTTT. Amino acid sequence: CASPSGSGELFF.

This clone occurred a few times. This CDR3 is CSVAPTGRGNTIYF. In nucleotides, the CDR3 is TGCAGCGTCGCCCCGACAGGGCGAGGAAACACCATATATTTT. This rearrangement joins TRBV29-1 to TRBJ1-3; 7 nucleotides line up with TRBD1. Germline V CDR1 and CDR2: SQVTM, ANQGSEA. There are 14 residues in the CDR3. V trimming: 6 bases; J trimming: 4 bases; junction bases outside the gene matches: 9.

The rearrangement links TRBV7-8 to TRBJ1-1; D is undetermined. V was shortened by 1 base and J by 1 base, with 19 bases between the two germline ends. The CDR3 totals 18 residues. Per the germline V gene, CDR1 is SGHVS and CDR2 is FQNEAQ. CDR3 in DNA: TGTGCCAGCAGCTTAGTATTGTTTGGAGAATATCCGAACACTGAAGCTTTCTTT. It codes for CASSLVLFGEYPNTEAFF.

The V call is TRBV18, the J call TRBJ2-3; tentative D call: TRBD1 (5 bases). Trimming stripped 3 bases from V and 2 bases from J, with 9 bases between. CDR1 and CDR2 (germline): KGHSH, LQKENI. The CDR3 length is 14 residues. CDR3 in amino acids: CASSPRQITDTQYF. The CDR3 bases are TGTGCCAGCTCACCCCGACAGATCACAGATACGCAGTATTTT.

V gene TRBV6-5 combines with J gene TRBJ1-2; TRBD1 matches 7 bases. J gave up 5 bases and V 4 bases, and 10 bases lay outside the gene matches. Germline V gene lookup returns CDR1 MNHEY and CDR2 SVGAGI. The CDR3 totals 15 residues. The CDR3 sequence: CASSSVFETGYGYTF. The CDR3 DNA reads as TGTGCCAGCAGTTCCGTCTTCGAGACAGGGTATGGCTACACCTTC.